This T cell receptor (beta chain) is drawn from a study of T cell changes during pregnancy in multiple sclerosis. Trimming stripped 3 bases from V and 6 bases from J, with 9 bases between. This CDR3 region has 13 residues. Germline assignment: CDR1 SGHTA and CDR2 FQGNSA. The data were produced by immunoSEQ multiplex PCR, yet TCRdb's version contains in-frame clones alone and is incomplete. The sample records around 70,000 clones, around 94% being singletons. The origin of this receptor is a female donor with multiple sclerosis, enrolled in a pregnancy study. This specimen consisted of peripheral blood, obtained before pregnancy. This sequence joins TRBV7-2 and TRBJ2-1; D may be TRBD2 (6 bases). In DNA form, the CDR3 reads TGTGCCAGCAGCTTGGGGGGACCCAATGAGCAGTTCTTC. Protein sequence: CASSLGGPNEQFF.